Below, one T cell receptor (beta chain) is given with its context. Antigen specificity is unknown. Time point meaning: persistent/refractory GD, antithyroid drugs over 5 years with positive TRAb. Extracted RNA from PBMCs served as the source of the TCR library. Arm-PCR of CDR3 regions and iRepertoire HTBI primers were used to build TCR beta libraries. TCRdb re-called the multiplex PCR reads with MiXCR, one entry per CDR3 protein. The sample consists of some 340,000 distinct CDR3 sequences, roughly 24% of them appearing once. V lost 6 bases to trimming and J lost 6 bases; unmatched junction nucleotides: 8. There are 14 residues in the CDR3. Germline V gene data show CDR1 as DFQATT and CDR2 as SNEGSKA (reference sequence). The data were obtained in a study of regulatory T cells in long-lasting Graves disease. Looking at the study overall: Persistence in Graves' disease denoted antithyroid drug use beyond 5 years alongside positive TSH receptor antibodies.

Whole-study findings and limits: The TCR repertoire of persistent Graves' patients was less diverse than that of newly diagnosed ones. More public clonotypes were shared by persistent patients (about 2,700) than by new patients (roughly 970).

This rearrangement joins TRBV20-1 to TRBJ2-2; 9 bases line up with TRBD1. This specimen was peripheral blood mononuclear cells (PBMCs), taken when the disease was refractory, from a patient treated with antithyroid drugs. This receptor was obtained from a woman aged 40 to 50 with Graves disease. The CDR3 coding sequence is TGCAGTGCCAAAGGGGACAGGGAAGCCGGGGAGCTGTTTTTT. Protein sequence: CSAKGDREAGELFF.